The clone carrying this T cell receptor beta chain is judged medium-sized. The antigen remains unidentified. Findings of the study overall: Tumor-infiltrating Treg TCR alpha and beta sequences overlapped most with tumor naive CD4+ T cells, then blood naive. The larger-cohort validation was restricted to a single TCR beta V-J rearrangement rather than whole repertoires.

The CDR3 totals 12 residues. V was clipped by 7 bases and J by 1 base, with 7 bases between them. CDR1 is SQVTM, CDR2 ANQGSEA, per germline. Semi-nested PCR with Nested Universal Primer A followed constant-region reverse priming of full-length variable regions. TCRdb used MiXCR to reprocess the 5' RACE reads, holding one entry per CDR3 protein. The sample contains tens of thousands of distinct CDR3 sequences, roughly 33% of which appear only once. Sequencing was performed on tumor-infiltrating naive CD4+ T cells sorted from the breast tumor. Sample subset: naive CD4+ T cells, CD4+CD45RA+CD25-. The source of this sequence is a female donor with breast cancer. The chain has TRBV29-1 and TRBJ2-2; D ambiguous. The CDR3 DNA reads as TGCAGCGGCCAGGAGAACACCGGGGAGCTGTTTTTT. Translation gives CSGQENTGELFF.